Below are 18 T cell receptor beta chains sequenced from a single sample in a study of blood T cell repertoires in COVID-19. Method: immunoSEQ multiplex PCR; TCRdb's copy keeps in-frame clones and lacks some. The sample gives around 180,000 clones, approximately 80% of which show up once; around 10% is in the top ten. What was sequenced was peripheral blood. These receptors originate from a woman older than 75 with COVID-19, enrolled during active disease.

CDR3 bases: TGTGCCAGCCGAACACGGGCTAGCCCGAACACCGGGGAGCTGTTTTTT. It codes for CASRTRASPNTGELFF. The chain carries TRBV21-1 and TRBJ2-2; the D call of TRBD2 is as the table states it, not checked on the DNA. TRBV21-1 is noted as a pseudogene. The length of the CDR3 is 16 residues.

V usage is TRBV6-2 or TRBV6-3 and J usage is TRBJ2-4, with D unclear. The CDR3 sequence is 13 residues long. Germline V CDR1 and CDR2: MNHEY, SVGEGT. Deletions cut 5 bases from V and 7 bases from J, with 12 bases between. In nucleotides, the CDR3 is TGTGCCAGCAGTGACAACTTTGGGAACATTCAGTACTTC. Protein product: CASSDNFGNIQYF.

This clone was seen ten or more times. The V gene is TRBV7-2, the J gene TRBJ1-5; possibly TRBD1 for D (6 bases). The CDR3 consists of 14 residues. Between the trimmed V and J ends, which lost 3 bases and 0 bases, there was a span of 6 bases. Germline CDR1 SGHTA, CDR2 FQGNSA. As DNA, the CDR3 is TGTGCCAGCAGCTTGGACAGTAGCAATCAGCCCCAGCATTTT. Protein: CASSLDSSNQPQHF.

J is TRBJ1-1 and V is TRBV12-3 or TRBV12-4, with a tentative D call TRBD1 (5 bases). V was pared by 3 bases and J by 10 bases, with 6 bases between. The CDR3 extends over 10 amino acids. CDR3 sequence reads: CASSFQGAFF. As DNA, the CDR3 is TGTGCCAGCAGTTTCCAGGGAGCTTTCTTT.

This rearrangement joins TRBV11-3 to TRBJ2-1, with 8 bases aligning to TRBD2. This CDR3 comprises 15 residues. Losses at the gene ends were 1 base for V and 4 bases for J; bases not matched to a gene: 3. CDR1 and CDR2 (germline): SGHNT, YENEEA. The CDR3 DNA follows: TGTGCCAGCAGCTTAGTGGGCGGGGGGTACAATGAGCAGTTCTTC. Its protein product is CASSLVGGGYNEQFF.

The chain uses TRBV6-6 and TRBJ1-2, with TRBD1 identical over 8 bases. Germline trimming cut 8 bases from V and 4 bases from J; bases unmatched to any gene: 9. This CDR3 region has 14 residues. The germline CDR1 and CDR2 sequences are MNHNY and SVGAGI (reference sequence). The CDR3 here is CASSQGARGYGYTF. For the CDR3, the DNA is TGTGCCAGCTCCCAGGGGGCGCGGGGCTATGGCTACACCTTC.

The rearrangement links TRBV7-9 to TRBJ2-7, with 7 positions matching TRBD1. The V and J ends lost 7 bases and 4 bases, in that order; junction bases with no gene match: 7. Germline CDR1 is SEHNR and CDR2 is FQNEAQ (reference sequence). The CDR3 has 13 amino acids. The CDR3 DNA reads as TGTGCCAGCACTGGAAGGGGGCTATACGAGCAGTACTTC. It specifies CASTGRGLYEQYF.

The chain couples TRBV3-1 (or the pseudogene TRBV3-2) to TRBJ1-1; 9 bases map to TRBD1. With V trimmed by 2 bases and J by 12 bases, 4 bases remained unmatched. The CDR3 contains 12 residues. Germline V CDR1 and CDR2: LGHDT, YNNKEL (reference sequence). CDR3 region: CASSQTGGAPFF. DNA for the CDR3: TGTGCCAGCAGCCAAACAGGGGGCGCACCTTTCTTT.

V and J are TRBV9 and TRBJ2-3; a weak D match, TRBD2 (5 bases). The CDR3 is 16 residues long. V lost 1 base and J lost 5, with 17 bases in between. CDR1 and CDR2 (germline): SGDLS, YYNGEE. The DNA for the CDR3 is TGTGCCAGCAGCGTAAGTGGTGGGAGAGGCGGAGATACGCAGTATTTT. Translating gives CASSVSGGRGGDTQYF.

The V and J genes are TRBV29-1 and TRBJ1-1, with TRBD1 as a possible D gene (5 bases). CDR1 is SQVTM and CDR2 is ANQGSEA in the germline V gene. The CDR3 has 14 residues. The V end lost 6 bases, the J end lost 4 bases, and 18 bases lay between the germline ends. CDR3 bases: TGCAGCGTCTTGGGCGGGGCGCCGGGCACTGAAGCTTTCTTT. As protein: CSVLGGAPGTEAFF.

This clone was seen repeatedly, ten times or more. The V gene is TRBV2, the J gene TRBJ1-2; D perhaps matches TRBD1 (5 bases). V was shortened by 2 bases and J by 4 bases, with 14 bases between the two germline ends. Germline lookup yields CDR1 SNHLY and CDR2 FYNNEI. The CDR3 spans 15 residues. CDR3 coding DNA: TGTGCCAGCAGTGAATCCAGGGTTAGGGGCTATGGCTACACCTTC. Residues: CASSESRVRGYGYTF.

With regard to this clone: Other nucleotide sequences in the sample specify the same CDR3. The V and J genes are TRBV5-1 and TRBJ2-3; 12 bases align to TRBD2. The V gene's germline CDR1 is SGHRS and CDR2 YFSETQ. V lost 0 bases to trimming and J lost 5 bases; unmatched junction nucleotides: 4. The CDR3 sequence is 16 residues long. The CDR3 DNA sequence: TGCGCCAGCAGCTTGGGACTAGCGGGGGAAGGAGATACGCAGTATTTT. As protein: CASSLGLAGEGDTQYF. The full variable domain, rest sourced from reference TRBV5-1 and TRBJ2-3, is KAGVTQTPRYLIKTRGQQVTLSCSPISGHRSVSWYQQTPGQGLQFLFEYFSETQRNKGNFPGRFSGRQFSNSRSEMNVSTLELGDSALYLCASSLGLAGEGDTQYFGPGTRLTVL.

The chain employs TRBV7-9 and TRBJ1-3; TRBD1 matches 8 bases. In germline, CDR1 is SEHNR, CDR2 FQNEAQ (reference sequence). The CDR3 loop spans 15 amino acids. Trimming cost V 4 bases and J 2 bases; bases outside gene matches: 4. The CDR3 DNA reads as TGTGCCAGCAGCTCGGACAGGGAGGCTGGAAACACCATATATTTT. Translation gives CASSSDREAGNTIYF. The full variable domain, in which reference TRBV7-9 and TRBJ1-3 provide the parts outside the CDR3, is DTGVSQNPRHKITKRGQNVTFRCDPISEHNRLYWYRQTLGQGPEFLTYFQNEAQLEKSRLLSDRFSAERPKGSFSTLEIQRTEQGDSAMYLCASSSDREAGNTIYFGEGSWLTVV.

The CDR3: CASSLEATYEQYF. The CDR3, as DNA: TGTGCCAGCAGTTTGGAGGCTACCTACGAGCAGTACTTC. The V gene is TRBV28, the J gene TRBJ2-7, with a weak D call TRBD2 (5 bases). The CDR3 has 13 residues. With 3 bases removed from V and 2 bases from J, the gap between germline ends came to 8 bases. Germline V lookup: CDR1 MDHEN, CDR2 SYDVKM.

The rearrangement links TRBV7-2 to TRBJ2-7, with 7 bases fitting TRBD2. J lost 2 bases, V lost 5 bases, and 9 bases had no gene match. The CDR3 consists of 15 residues. Looked up from germline, CDR1 is SGHTA and CDR2 is FQGNSA. The CDR3 protein is CASSPGLAVAYEQYF. CDR3 coding DNA: TGTGCCAGCAGCCCCGGGCTAGCGGTCGCCTACGAGCAGTACTTC.

This clone showed up just a few times. The chain uses TRBV7-8 and TRBJ2-7; TRBD1 matches at 10 bases. Trimming at V came to 0 bases and at J to 7 bases, leaving 9 bases not matched to a gene. Germline values: CDR1 SGHVS, CDR2 FQNEAQ. The CDR3 covers 16 residues. The CDR3 loop reads CASSLARQGAMGEQYF. CDR3 coding DNA: TGTGCCAGCAGCTTAGCGAGACAGGGGGCGATGGGTGAGCAGTACTTC.

The chain links TRBV6-5 to TRBJ2-1; 7 bases agree with TRBD2. The germline CDR1 and CDR2 sequences are MNHEY and SVGAGI. The CDR3 is 12 amino acids. V lost 2 bases and J lost 12; bases outside the gene matches: 4. CDR3 sequence reads: CASSYEGGRQFF. The DNA of the CDR3 is TGTGCCAGCAGTTACGAGGGAGGGCGGCAGTTCTTC.

The chain employs TRBV25-1 and TRBJ1-1; unclear D gene. The CDR3 length is 14 residues. In germline, CDR1 is MGHDK, CDR2 SYGVNS. The ends were cut back, 3 bases at V and 2 bases at J, with 10 bases in the middle. The CDR3 sequence: CASSESQANTEAFF. The CDR3 bases are TGTGCCAGCAGTGAGAGTCAGGCCAACACTGAAGCTTTCTTT.